Detailed here is one T cell receptor beta chain. Antigen: not known. This sample is drawn from a study of T cell responses to AZD1222 COVID-19 vaccine. Overall study results and limits: Repertoire collection took place solely once the T cell response had peaked.

CDR1 and CDR2 from the germline V gene are SGHTS and YDEGEE. The V gene lost 4 bases and the J gene lost 8 bases, with 15 bases spanning the gap. This CDR3 is 13 amino acids long. Assay used: immunoSEQ multiplex PCR; TCRdb lists only in-frame clones, some missing. Among about 140,000 clones listed, around 92% were seen once. The receptor's source is an adult in good health. The chain employs TRBV5-8 and TRBJ1-2; weak D call: TRBD1 (5 bases). Sequenced here: peripheral blood, sampled on day 0 of AZD1222 vaccination. The CDR3 loop is CASSITGPLGYTF. The CDR3 bases are TGTGCCAGCAGCATTACAGGTCCTCTAGGCTACACCTTC.